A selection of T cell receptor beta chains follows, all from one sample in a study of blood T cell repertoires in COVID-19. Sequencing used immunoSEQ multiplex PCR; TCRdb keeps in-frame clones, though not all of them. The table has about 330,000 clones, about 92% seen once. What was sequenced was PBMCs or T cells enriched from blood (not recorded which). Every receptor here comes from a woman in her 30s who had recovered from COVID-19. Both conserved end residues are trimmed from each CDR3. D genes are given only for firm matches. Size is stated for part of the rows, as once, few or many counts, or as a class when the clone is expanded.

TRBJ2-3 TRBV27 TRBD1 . ASRQGTVGDTQY
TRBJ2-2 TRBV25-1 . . ASSESTGLGKLF
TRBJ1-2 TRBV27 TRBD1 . ASSPLDRGYYGYT
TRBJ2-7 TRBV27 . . ASSLRSGSYEQY
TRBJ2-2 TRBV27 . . ASSLPVTGELF
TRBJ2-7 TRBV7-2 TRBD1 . ASSSTGGYSYEQY
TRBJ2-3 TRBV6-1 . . ASSEAGEGDTQY
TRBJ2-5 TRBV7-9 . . ASSPTGSRGETQY
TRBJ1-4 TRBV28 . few ASSSWTAINEKLF
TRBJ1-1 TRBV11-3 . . ASSLGGLTEAF
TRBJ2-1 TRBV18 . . ASSRTTPPYNEQF
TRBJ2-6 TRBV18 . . ASSPGSSGANVLT
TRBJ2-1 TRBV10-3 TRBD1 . AIRTGNFYNEQF
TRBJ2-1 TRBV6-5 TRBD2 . ASTQAGGQF
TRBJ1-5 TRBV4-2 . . ASSKTGPQPQH
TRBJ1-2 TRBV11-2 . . ASSLGAGANYGYT
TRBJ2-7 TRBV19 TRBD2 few ASRMQSGNNYEQY
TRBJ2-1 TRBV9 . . ASSSSGTTYNEQF
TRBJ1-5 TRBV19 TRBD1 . ASDSDRGNYQPQH
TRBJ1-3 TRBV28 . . ASSLLGRDGNTIY
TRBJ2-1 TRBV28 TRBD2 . ASSSLTSVDEQF
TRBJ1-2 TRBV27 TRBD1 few ASSLTGGYGYT
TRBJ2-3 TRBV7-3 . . ASSTGTYADTQY
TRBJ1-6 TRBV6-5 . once ASNQPSSYNSPLH
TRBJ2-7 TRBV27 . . ASSWGGGRYEQY
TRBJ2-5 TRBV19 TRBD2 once ASMGTSGIGTQY
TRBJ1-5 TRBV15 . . ATSRDPVQPQH
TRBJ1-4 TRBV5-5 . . ASSFLGDEKLF
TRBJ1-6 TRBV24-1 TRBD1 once ATRGQGNNSPLH
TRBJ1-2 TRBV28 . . ASSLGAASNYGYT
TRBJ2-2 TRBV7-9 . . ASSFSTGELF
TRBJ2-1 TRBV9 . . ASSRLNEQF
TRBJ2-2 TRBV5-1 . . ASSLSLDHTGELF
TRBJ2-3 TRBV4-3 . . ASSPLGADTQY
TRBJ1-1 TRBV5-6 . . ASSFPGLGNTEAF
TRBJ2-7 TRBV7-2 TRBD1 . ASSPRGGQGAFYEQY
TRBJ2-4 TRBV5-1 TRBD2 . ASSFLSGLGNIQY
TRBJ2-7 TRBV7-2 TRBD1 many ASRQGVSYEQY
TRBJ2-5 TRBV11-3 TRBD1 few ASSFAGGGLKETQY
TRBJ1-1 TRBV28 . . ASSLLGTTPLGAF
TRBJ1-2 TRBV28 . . ETRNSNYGYT
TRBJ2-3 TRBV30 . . AGADSTDTQY
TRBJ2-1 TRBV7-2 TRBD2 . ASSLAIAGGYNEQF
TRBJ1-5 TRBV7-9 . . ASSLQGEQPQH
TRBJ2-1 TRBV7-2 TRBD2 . ASSSGLAGAEQF
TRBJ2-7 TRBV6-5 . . ASSETRGFYEQY
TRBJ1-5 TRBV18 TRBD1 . ASSRTGFGQPQH
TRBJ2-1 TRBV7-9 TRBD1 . ASSLLGGFGLNEQF
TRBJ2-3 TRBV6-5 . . ASSYTGILADTQY
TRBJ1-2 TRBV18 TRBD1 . ASSVDRGENYGYT
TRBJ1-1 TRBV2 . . ASSLQMNTEAF
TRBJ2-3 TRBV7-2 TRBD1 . ASSSSGTGGGTQY
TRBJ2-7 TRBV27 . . ASSNWYEQY
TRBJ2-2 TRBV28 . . ASISGGGTNTGELF
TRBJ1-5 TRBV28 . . ASSFFSWGPSNQPQH
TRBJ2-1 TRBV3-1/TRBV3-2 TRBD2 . ASSPAGGGGNEQF
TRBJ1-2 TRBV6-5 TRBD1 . ASRGDRGIVGYT
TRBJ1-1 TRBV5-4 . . ASSLGARGATTEAF
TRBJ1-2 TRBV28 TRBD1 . ASSLLSGQGYGYT
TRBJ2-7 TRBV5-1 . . ASSLAQPEAHEQY